Presented here are 10 T cell receptor beta chains from one specimen sequenced in a study of beta chain features in type 1 diabetes. Expressed TCRB transcripts were sequenced, since all the RNA that had been isolated was reverse transcribed. Profiled with immunoSEQ multiplex PCR; TCRdb holds only in-frame clones, not every one. In the table there are more than 120,000 clones, roughly 10% of which are singletons. Sequencing used naive CD4+ T cells from blood. The receptors were gathered from a man between 18 and 35 years old in good health.

This clone turned up a few times. The chain uses TRBV11-2 and TRBJ1-1; 7 bases are a match to TRBD1. With V trimmed by 3 bases and J by 5 bases, 3 bases remained unmatched. The CDR3 runs to 13 residues. The V gene's germline CDR1 is SGHAT and CDR2 FQNNGV. For the CDR3, the DNA is TGTGCCAGCAGCTTGCAGGGGGGAACTGAAGCTTTCTTT. Translating it yields CASSLQGGTEAFF.

The chain joins TRBV5-1 to TRBJ1-5; TRBD1 aligns across 10 bases. J lost 5 bases, V lost 4 bases, and 6 bases had no gene match. Germline V CDR1 and CDR2: SGHRS, YFSETQ. This CDR3 spans 15 amino acids. The CDR3 sequence is CASSLSGTGDQPQHF. In DNA, the CDR3 is TGCGCCAGCAGCCTGAGTGGGACAGGGGATCAGCCCCAGCATTTT.

The genes are TRBV30 and TRBJ2-5; D remains unclear. V was pared by 0 bases and J by 3 bases, with 14 bases between. From germline, CDR1 is GTSNPN and CDR2 SVGIG (reference sequence). This CDR3 has 15 amino acids. The CDR3 sequence is CAWSVHGSSKETQYF. In DNA form, the CDR3 reads TGTGCCTGGAGTGTACACGGGTCCAGTAAAGAGACCCAGTACTTC.

The rearrangement joins TRBV5-1 to TRBJ2-7, with D possibly matching TRBD1 (6 bases). Germline V gives CDR1 SGHRS, CDR2 YFSETQ. The CDR3 spans 13 residues. V lost 4 bases, J lost 4 bases, and 12 bases lay in between. The DNA for the CDR3 is TGCGCCAGCAGCCCATTGAGGGGGTACGAGCAGTACTTC. It specifies CASSPLRGYEQYF.

The rearrangement joins TRBV30 to TRBJ1-3; D gene uncertain. CDR3 length equals 13 residues. Germline-derived CDR1 and CDR2 are GTSNPN and SVGIG (reference sequence). Between the trimmed V and J ends, which lost 4 bases and 0 bases, there was a span of 7 bases. Written as DNA, the CDR3 is TGTGCCTGGAACCCTAGCTCTGGAAACACCATATATTTT. Its translation is CAWNPSSGNTIYF. The full variable domain, with the rest looked up from reference TRBV30 and TRBJ1-3, is SQTIHQWPATLVQPVGSPLSLECTVEGTSNPNLYWYRQAAGRGLQLLFYSVGIGQISSEVPQNLSASRPQDRQFILSSKKLLLSDSGFYLCAWNPSSGNTIYFGEGSWLTVV.

The J gene is TRBJ2-3, the V gene TRBV7-3; D may be TRBD1 (6 bases). CDR3 length: 16 residues. CDR1 SGHTA and CDR2 FQGTGA come from the germline V gene. Trimming removed 4 bases at V and 0 bases at J, with 14 bases between. CDR3 protein: CASSYRQATSTDTQYF. The DNA for the CDR3 is TGTGCCAGCAGCTACCGACAGGCAACTAGCACAGATACGCAGTATTTT.

The rearrangement links TRBV28 to TRBJ2-1; TRBD2 aligns across 7 bases. Germline V CDR1 and CDR2: MDHEN, SYDVKM. The CDR3 consists of 15 residues. With V trimmed by 6 bases and J by 1 base, 6 bases remained unmatched. DNA of the CDR3: TGTGCCAGCAGCCGCGGGACTAATTCCTACAATGAGCAGTTCTTC. This gives the protein CASSRGTNSYNEQFF.

The rearrangement links TRBV5-1 to TRBJ1-4; 8 nucleotides line up with TRBD1. The germline V gene has CDR1 SGHRS and CDR2 YFSETQ. V dropped 2 bases and J dropped 7; count of bases not matched to a gene: 1. The CDR3 has 13 residues. CDR3 protein: CASSFQGAEKLFF. CDR3 DNA: TGCGCCAGCAGCTTTCAGGGGGCTGAAAAACTGTTTTTT. The whole variable domain, filled in from reference TRBV5-1 and TRBJ1-4, reads KAGVTQTPRYLIKTRGQQVTLSCSPISGHRSVSWYQQTPGQGLQFLFEYFSETQRNKGNFPGRFSGRQFSNSRSEMNVSTLELGDSALYLCASSFQGAEKLFFGSGTQLSVL.

The sample holds many counts of this clone. The V gene is TRBV29-1, the J gene TRBJ2-7; TRBD2 matches at 12 bases. Trimming removed 7 bases from V and 4 bases from J; junction bases left unmatched: 5. In germline, CDR1 is SQVTM, CDR2 ANQGSEA. CDR3 length: 13 amino acids. As DNA, the CDR3 is TGCAGCGGGAGACTAGCGGGGGATTACGAGCAGTACTTC. This encodes CSGRLAGDYEQYF.

In DNA, the CDR3 is TGTGCCAGCAGGCCGGGACAGACTAATGGCTACACCTTC. This codes for CASRPGQTNGYTF. The chain has TRBV5-6 and TRBJ1-2; 7 bases fit TRBD1. The CDR3 contains 13 residues. Germline-derived CDR1 and CDR2 are SGHDT and YYEEEE. V shed 5 bases, J shed 6 bases, and the junction held 7 bases outside the gene matches.